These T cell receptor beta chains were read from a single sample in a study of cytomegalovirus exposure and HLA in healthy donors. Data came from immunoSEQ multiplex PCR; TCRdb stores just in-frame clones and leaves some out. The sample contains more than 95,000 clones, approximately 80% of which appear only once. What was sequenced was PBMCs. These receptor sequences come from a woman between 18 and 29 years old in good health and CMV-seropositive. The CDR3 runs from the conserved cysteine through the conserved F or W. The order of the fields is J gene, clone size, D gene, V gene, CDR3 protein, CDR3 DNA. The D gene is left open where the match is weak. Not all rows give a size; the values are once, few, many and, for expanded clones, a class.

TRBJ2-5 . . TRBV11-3 CASSLGWGGWETQYF TGTGCCAGCAGCTTAGGGTGGGGGGGCTGGGAGACCCAGTACTTC
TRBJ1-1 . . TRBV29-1 CSSRTTGTEAFF TGCAGCTCCCGGACAACGGGCACTGAAGCTTTCTTT
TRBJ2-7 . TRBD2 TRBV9 CASSEGRGLAGSTYEQYF TGTGCCAGCAGCGAGGGAAGGGGACTAGCGGGATCCACGTACGAGCAGTACTTC
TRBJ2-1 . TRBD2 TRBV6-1 CASSTTGGPYNEQFF TGTGCCAGCAGTACGACGGGAGGGCCATATAATGAGCAGTTCTTC
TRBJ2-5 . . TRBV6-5 CASSYEETQYF TGTGCCAGCAGTTACGAGGAGACCCAGTACTTC
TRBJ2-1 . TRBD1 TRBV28 CASSLLGTGGYNEQFF TGTGCCAGCAGTTTATTGGGGACAGGGGGTTACAATGAGCAGTTCTTC
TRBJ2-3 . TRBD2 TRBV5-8 CASSSRLAGPSTDTQYF TGTGCCAGCAGCAGCAGACTAGCGGGACCGAGCACAGATACGCAGTATTTT
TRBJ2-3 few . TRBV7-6 CASSLSTDTQYF TGTGCCAGCAGCCTCAGCACAGATACGCAGTATTTT
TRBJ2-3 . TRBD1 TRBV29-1 CSVERGGGGTDTQYF TGCAGCGTTGAAAGAGGGGGCGGTGGCACAGATACGCAGTATTTT
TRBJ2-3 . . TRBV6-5 CASSYQRQIDTQYF TGTGCCAGCAGTTACCAGCGACAGATAGATACGCAGTATTTT
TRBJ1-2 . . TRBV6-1 CASSEAWAGLNGYTF TGTGCCAGCAGTGAAGCCTGGGCAGGACTGAATGGCTACACCTTC